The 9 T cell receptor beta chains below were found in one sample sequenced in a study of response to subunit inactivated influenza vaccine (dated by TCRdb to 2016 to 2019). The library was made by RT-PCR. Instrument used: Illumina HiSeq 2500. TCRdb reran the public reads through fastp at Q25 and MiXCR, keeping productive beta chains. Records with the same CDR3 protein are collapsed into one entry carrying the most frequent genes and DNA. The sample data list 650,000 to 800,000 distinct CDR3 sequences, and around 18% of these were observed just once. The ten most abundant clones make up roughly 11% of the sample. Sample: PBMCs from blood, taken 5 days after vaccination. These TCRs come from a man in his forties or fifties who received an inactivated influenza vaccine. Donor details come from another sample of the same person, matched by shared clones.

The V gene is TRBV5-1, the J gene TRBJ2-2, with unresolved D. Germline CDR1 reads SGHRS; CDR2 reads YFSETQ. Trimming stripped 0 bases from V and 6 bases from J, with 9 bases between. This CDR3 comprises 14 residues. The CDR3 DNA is TGCGCCAGCAGCTTGGCCGGGCCACCCGGGGAGCTGTTTTTT. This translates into CASSLAGPPGELFF.

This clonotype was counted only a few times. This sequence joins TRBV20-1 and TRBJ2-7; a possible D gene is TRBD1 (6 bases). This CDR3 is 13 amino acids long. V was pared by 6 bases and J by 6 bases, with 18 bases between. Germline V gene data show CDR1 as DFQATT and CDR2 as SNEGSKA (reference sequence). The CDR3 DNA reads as TGCAGTGCCACGCGGACAGTGATGAGCGAGCAGTACTTC. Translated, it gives CSATRTVMSEQYF.

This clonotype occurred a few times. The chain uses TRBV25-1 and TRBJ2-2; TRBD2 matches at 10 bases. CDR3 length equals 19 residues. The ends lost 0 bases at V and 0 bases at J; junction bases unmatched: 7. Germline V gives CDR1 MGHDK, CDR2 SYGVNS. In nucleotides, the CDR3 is TGTGCCAGCAGTGAATATCGAGGGCTAGCGGGGGCGAACACCGGGGAGCTGTTTTTT. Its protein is CASSEYRGLAGANTGELFF.

The CDR3 here is CASRFLGLSNEKLFF. CDR3 nucleotides: TGTGCCAGCAGATTCTTGGGACTGAGTAATGAAAAACTGTTTTTT. J is TRBJ1-4 and V is TRBV11-2; possibly TRBD1 for D (5 bases). The CDR3 extends over 15 amino acids. The V gene's germline CDR1 is SGHAT and CDR2 FQNNGV. Trimming pared 6 bases from V and 4 bases from J, leaving 15 bases between. Supplemented by reference TRBV11-2 and TRBJ1-4, the full variable domain reads EAGVAQSPRYKIIEKRQSVAFWCNPISGHATLYWYQQILGQGPKLLIQFQNNGVVDDSQLPKDRFSAERLKGVDSTLKIQPAKLEDSAVYLCASRFLGLSNEKLFFGSGTQLSVL.

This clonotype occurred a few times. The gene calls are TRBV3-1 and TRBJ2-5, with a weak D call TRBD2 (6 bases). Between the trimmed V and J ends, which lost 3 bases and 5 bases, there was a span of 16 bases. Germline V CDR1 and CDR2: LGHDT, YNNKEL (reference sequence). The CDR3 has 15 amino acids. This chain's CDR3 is CASSHGGTDLETQYF. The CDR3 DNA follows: TGTGCCAGCAGCCACGGCGGGACGGACTTGGAGACCCAGTACTTC.

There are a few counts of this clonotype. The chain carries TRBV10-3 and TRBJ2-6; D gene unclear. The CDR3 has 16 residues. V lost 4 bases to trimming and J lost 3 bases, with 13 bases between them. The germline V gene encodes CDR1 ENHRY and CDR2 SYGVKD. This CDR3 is CAISGPELGGANVLTF. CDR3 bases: TGTGCCATCAGTGGCCCAGAACTCGGTGGGGCCAACGTCCTGACTTTC.

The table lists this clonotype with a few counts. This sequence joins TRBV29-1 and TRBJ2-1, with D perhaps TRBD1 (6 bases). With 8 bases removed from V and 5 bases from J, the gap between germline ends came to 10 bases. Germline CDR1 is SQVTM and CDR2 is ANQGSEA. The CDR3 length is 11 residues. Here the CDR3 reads CSPRTDNEQFF. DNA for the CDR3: TGCAGCCCCAGGACAGACAATGAGCAGTTCTTC.

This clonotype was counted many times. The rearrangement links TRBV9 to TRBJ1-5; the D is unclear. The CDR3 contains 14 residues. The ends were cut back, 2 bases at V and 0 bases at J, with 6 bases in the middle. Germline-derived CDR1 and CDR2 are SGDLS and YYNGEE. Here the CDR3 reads CASSVGYSNQPQHF. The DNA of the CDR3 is TGTGCCAGCAGCGTCGGATATAGCAATCAGCCCCAGCATTTT.

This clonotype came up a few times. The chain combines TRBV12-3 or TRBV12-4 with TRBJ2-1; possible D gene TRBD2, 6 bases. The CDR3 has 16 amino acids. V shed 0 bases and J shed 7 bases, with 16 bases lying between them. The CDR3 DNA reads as TGTGCCAGCAGTTTAGCGGAAGCGGGCGCCCTAAATGAGCAGTTCTTC. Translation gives CASSLAEAGALNEQFF.